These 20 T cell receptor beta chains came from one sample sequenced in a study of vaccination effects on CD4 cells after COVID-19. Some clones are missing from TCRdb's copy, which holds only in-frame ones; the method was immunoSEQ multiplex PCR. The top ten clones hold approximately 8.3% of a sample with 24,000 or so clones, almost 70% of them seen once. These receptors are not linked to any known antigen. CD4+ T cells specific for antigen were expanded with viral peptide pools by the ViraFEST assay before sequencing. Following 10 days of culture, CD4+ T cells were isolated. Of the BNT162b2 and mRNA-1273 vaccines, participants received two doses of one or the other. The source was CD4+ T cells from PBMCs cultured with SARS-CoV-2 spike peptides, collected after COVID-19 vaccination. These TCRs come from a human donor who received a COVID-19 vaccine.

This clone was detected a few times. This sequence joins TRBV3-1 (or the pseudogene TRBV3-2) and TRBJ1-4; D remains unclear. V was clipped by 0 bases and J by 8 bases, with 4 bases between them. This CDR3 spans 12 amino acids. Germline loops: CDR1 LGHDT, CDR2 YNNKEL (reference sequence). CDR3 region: CASSQEPEKLFF. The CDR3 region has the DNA TGTGCCAGCAGCCAAGAGCCCGAAAAACTGTTTTTT.

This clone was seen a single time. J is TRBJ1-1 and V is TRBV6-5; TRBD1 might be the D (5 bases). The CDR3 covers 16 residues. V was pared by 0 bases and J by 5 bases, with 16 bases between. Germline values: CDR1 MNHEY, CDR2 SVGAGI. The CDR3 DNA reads TGTGCCAGCAGTTACTCGGGAGGGAGGGGAACGACTGAAGCTTTCTTT. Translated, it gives CASSYSGGRGTTEAFF.

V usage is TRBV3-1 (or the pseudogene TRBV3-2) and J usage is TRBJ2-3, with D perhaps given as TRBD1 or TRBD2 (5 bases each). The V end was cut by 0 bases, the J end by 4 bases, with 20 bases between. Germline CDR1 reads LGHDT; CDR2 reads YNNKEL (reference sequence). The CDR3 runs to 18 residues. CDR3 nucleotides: TGTGCCAGCAGCCAAGATCCTATGGGGACGGAGGTATCAGATACGCAGTATTTT. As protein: CASSQDPMGTEVSDTQYF.

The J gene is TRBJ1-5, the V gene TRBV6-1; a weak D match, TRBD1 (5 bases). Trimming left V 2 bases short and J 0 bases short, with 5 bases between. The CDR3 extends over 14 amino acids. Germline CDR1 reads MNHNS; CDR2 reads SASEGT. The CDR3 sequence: CASSEQGSNQPQHF. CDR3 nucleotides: TGTGCCAGCAGTGAACAGGGTAGCAATCAGCCCCAGCATTTT.

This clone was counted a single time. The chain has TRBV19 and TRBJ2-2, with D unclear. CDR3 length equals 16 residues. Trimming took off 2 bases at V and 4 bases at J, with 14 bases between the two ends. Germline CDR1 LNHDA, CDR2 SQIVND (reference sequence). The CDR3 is CASSIIGRSTTGELFF. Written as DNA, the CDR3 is TGTGCCAGTAGTATAATAGGGCGGAGCACCACCGGGGAGCTGTTTTTT.

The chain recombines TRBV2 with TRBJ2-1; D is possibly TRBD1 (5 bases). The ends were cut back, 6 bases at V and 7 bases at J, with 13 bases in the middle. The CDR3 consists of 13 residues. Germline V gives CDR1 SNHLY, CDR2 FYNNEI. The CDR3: CASRVWTSNEQFF. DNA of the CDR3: TGTGCCAGCAGGGTCTGGACATCTAATGAGCAGTTCTTC.

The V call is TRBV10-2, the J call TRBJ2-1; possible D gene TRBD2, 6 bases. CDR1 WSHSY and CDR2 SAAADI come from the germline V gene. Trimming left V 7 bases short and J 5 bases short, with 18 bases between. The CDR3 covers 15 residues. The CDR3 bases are TGCGCCAGCACCCCAGACGGGAGAAGGAACAATGAGCAGTTCTTC. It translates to CASTPDGRRNNEQFF.

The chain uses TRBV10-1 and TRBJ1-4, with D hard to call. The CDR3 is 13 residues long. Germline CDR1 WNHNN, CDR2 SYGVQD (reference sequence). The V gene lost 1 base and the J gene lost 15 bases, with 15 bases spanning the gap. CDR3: CASSEFLGEDLFF. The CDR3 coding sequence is TGCGCCAGCAGTGAGTTCCTTGGCGAGGATTTGTTTTTT.

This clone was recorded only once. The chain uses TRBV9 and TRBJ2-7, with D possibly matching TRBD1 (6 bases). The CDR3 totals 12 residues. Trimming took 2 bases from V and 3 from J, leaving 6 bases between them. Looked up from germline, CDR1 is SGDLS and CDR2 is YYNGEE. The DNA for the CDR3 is TGTGCCAGCAGCGTGGACAGCTACGAGCAGTACTTC. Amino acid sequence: CASSVDSYEQYF.

CDR3 in amino acids: CATSDFLGNSEQFF. In DNA form, the CDR3 reads TGTGCCACCAGTGATTTCTTGGGGAACAGTGAGCAGTTCTTC. The chain uses TRBV24-1 and TRBJ2-1, with no clear D. The germline CDR1 and CDR2 sequences are KGHDR and SFDVKD. CDR3 length: 14 amino acids. V gave up 1 base and J gave up 9 bases, with 12 bases separating them.

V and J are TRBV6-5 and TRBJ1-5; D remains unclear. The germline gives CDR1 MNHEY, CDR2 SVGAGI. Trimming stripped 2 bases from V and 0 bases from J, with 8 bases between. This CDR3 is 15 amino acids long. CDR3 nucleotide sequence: TGTGCCAGCAGTTACGGCCTAAATAGCAATCAGCCCCAGCATTTT. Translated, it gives CASSYGLNSNQPQHF.

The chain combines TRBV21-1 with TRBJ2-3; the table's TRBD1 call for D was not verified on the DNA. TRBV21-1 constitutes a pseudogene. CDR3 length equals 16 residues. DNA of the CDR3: TGTGCCAGCAGCAAAGAGCTGGGGCCCCGCACAGATACGCAGTATTTT. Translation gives CASSKELGPRTDTQYF.

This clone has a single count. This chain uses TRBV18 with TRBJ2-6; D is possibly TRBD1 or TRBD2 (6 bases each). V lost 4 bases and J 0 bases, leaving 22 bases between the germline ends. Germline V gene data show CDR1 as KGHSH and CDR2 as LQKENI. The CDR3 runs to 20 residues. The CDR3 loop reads CASSLAGGTLFTSGANVLTF. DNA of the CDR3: TGTGCCAGCTCACTGGCGGGCGGGACACTATTTACCTCTGGGGCCAACGTCCTGACTTTC.

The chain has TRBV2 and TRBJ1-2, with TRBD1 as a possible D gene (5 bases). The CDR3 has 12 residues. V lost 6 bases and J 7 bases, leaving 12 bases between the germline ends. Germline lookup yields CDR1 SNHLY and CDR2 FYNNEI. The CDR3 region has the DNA TGTGCCAGCAGCCCAAACGGGGCTGGCTACACCTTC. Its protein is CASSPNGAGYTF.

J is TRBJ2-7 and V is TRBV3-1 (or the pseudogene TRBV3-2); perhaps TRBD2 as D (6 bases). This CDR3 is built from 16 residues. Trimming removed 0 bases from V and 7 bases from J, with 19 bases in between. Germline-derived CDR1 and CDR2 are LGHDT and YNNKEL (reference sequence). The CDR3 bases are TGTGCCAGCAGCCAAGAAGCGCCGGGACTTCTTGGGGAGCAGTACTTC. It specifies CASSQEAPGLLGEQYF.

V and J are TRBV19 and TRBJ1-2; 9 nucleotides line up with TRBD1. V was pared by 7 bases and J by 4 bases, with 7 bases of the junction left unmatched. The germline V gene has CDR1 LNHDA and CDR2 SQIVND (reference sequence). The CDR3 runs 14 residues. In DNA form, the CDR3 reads TGTGCCAGTATTGCCCGGGACAGGGTCTATGGCTACACCTTC. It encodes CASIARDRVYGYTF.

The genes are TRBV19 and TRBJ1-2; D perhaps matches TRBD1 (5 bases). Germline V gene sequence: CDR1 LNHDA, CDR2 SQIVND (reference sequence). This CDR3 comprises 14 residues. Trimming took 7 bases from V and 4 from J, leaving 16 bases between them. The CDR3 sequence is CASNSRTPLYGYTF. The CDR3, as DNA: TGTGCCAGTAATTCACGGACACCGCTCTATGGCTACACCTTC.

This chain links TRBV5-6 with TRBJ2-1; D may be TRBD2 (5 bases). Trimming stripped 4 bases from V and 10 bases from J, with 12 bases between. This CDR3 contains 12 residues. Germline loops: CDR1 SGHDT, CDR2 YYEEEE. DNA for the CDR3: TGTGCCAGCAGCCTCAGGACTCTGGAGCAGTTCTTC. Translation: CASSLRTLEQFF.

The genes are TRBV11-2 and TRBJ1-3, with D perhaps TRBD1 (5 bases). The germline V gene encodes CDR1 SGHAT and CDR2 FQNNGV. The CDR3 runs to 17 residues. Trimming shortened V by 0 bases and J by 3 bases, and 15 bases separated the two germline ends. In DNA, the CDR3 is TGTGCCAGCAGCTTAGATCTTTGGGCAGGGCATGGAAACACCATATATTTT. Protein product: CASSLDLWAGHGNTIYF.

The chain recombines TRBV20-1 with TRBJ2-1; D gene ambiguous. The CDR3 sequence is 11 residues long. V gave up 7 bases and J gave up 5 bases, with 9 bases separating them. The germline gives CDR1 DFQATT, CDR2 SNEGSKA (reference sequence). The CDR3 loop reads CSVTSNNEQFF. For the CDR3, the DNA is TGCAGTGTAACCAGTAACAATGAGCAGTTCTTC.